The next 15 T cell receptor beta chains were all read from a single sample in a study of beta chain features in type 1 diabetes. Study-level points and caveats: Type 1 diabetes patients had TCRB CDR3s that were shorter (moderately but significantly so) in all four CD4+ subsets.

The sequenced template was cDNA made from the entire isolated RNA. TCRdb keeps only in-frame clones here, not all; method: immunoSEQ multiplex PCR. Counted here are 300,000 to 350,000 clones, approximately 15% occurring once; the ten biggest clones make up over 0.014%. Antigens of these TCRs are unknown. Sequenced material: naive CD4+ T cells from blood. The receptor source for this set is a woman in her late teens or twenties with type 1 diabetes.

The J gene is TRBJ2-3, the V gene TRBV4-1; a weak D match, TRBD1 (6 bases). Germline V gene sequence: CDR1 MGHRA, CDR2 YSYEKL. V was cut by 4 bases and J by 0 bases, with 8 bases left in between. The CDR3 contains 14 residues. CDR3 DNA sequence: TGCGCCAGCAGCCCACAGGGAAGCACAGATACGCAGTATTTT. Amino acid sequence: CASSPQGSTDTQYF.

The chain joins TRBV9 to TRBJ2-3, with 11 nucleotides matching TRBD2. Trimming took 2 bases from V and 6 from J; bases not matched to a gene: 8. This CDR3 comprises 16 residues. The V gene's germline CDR1 is SGDLS and CDR2 YYNGEE. CDR3 sequence reads: CASSVGTSGSADTQYF. The CDR3 DNA reads TGTGCCAGCAGCGTCGGTACTAGCGGGAGCGCGGATACGCAGTATTTT.

The CDR3 DNA follows: TGTGCCAGCAGCCCCAGACAGGGGGGAGTGCTTGGGAACATTCAGTACTTC. It is translated as CASSPRQGGVLGNIQYF. V usage is TRBV7-2 and J usage is TRBJ2-4; 9 positions match TRBD1. This CDR3 is built from 17 residues. Germline CDR1 and CDR2: SGHTA and FQGNSA. Losses at the gene ends were 5 bases for V and 7 bases for J; bases not matched to a gene: 15.

The chain links TRBV19 to TRBJ2-5; D remains ambiguous. CDR1 and CDR2 from the germline V gene are LNHDA and SQIVND (reference sequence). Trimming removed 3 bases from V and 5 bases from J, with 4 bases in between. The CDR3 contains 11 residues. Here the CDR3 DNA reads TGTGCCAGTAGTATTCAGGAGACCCAGTACTTC. This encodes CASSIQETQYF.

This clone was detected only a few times. The chain couples TRBV27 to TRBJ2-1; D is unclear. The CDR3 is 18 amino acids. The ends were cut back, 0 bases at V and 4 bases at J, with 19 bases in the middle. Germline V gene sequence: CDR1 MNHEY, CDR2 SMNVEV (reference sequence). CDR3 in DNA: TGTGCCAGCAGTTTATCGCGAATAGCCGAAAGATCTTACAATGAGCAGTTCTTC. Translation gives CASSLSRIAERSYNEQFF.

This clone was observed a few times. V gene TRBV4-3 combines with J gene TRBJ2-3; 10 bases map to TRBD2. This CDR3 is 15 amino acids long. Germline-derived CDR1 and CDR2 are LGHNA and YSLEER. The V segment lost 0 bases and the J segment 5 bases; nucleotides outside the gene matches: 2. CDR3 sequence (DNA): TGCGCCAGCAGCCAAGAGTGGACTAGCGGAGATACGCAGTATTTT. Its protein is CASSQEWTSGDTQYF.

Regarding this clone: At the DNA level, this CDR3 is encoded by other sequences in the same sample as well. The chain couples TRBV29-1 to TRBJ2-3; 9 bases agree with TRBD2. The V gene's germline CDR1 is SQVTM and CDR2 ANQGSEA. The J segment lost 2 bases and the V segment lost 5 bases, leaving 2 bases of the junction unmatched. The CDR3 has 13 residues. CDR3 nucleotides: TGCAGCGTTAGCGGGAGGCTCACAGATACGCAGTATTTT. This encodes CSVSGRLTDTQYF.

This clone was counted a few times. The chain joins TRBV6-1 to TRBJ2-1; 14 nucleotides line up with TRBD2. V trimming: 5 bases; J trimming: 7 bases; junction bases outside the gene matches: 4. Germline CDR1 is MNHNS and CDR2 is SASEGT. The CDR3 length is 15 residues. The CDR3 nucleotides read TGTGCCAGCAGTCCCGGACTAGCGGGAGGAAATGAGCAGTTCTTC. Protein product: CASSPGLAGGNEQFF.

The rearrangement joins TRBV9 to TRBJ2-1; 11 bases are shared with TRBD1. The germline V gene encodes CDR1 SGDLS and CDR2 YYNGEE. V was pared by 4 bases and J by 6 bases, with 9 bases of the junction left unmatched. CDR3 length: 16 amino acids. CDR3 coding DNA: TGTGCCAGCAGCCCGGACAGGGGGCGCGGTGGCAATGAGCAGTTCTTC. Protein: CASSPDRGRGGNEQFF. Together with reference TRBV9 and TRBJ2-1, the CDR3 gives the full variable domain: DSGVTQTPKHLITATGQRVTLRCSPRSGDLSVYWYQQSLDQGLQFLIQYYNGEERAKGNILERFSAQQFPDLHSELNLSSLELGDSALYFCASSPDRGRGGNEQFFGPGTRLTVL.

V and J are TRBV11-2 and TRBJ2-3, with D perhaps matching TRBD2 (6 bases). CDR3 length: 15 residues. Germline lookup yields CDR1 SGHAT and CDR2 FQNNGV. Deletions cut 4 bases from V and 2 bases from J, with 13 bases between. The CDR3 loop reads CASSSAGHITDTQYF. In DNA form, the CDR3 reads TGTGCCAGCAGCTCCGCGGGGCACATCACAGATACGCAGTATTTT.

This chain joins TRBV13 and TRBJ2-4; 7 bases align to TRBD1. V was clipped by 5 bases and J by 8 bases; unmatched bases: 9. This CDR3 is built from 14 residues. CDR1 and CDR2 from the germline V gene are PRHDT and FYEKMQ (reference sequence). The CDR3 nucleotides are TGTGCCAGCAGCGCCCAACAGGGGATGGACATTCAGTACTTC. Translated: CASSAQQGMDIQYF. The whole variable domain, filled in from reference TRBV13 and TRBJ2-4, reads AAGVIQSPRHLIKEKRETATLKCYPIPRHDTVYWYQQGPGQDPQFLISFYEKMQSDKGSIPDRFSAQQFSDYHSELNMSSLELGDSALYFCASSAQQGMDIQYFGAGTRLSVL.

This sequence joins TRBV5-4 and TRBJ1-1, with D perhaps matching TRBD1 (5 bases). The length of the CDR3 is 11 residues. The V end was cut by 1 base, the J end by 8 bases, with 6 bases between. Germline CDR1 is SGHNT and CDR2 is YYREEE (reference sequence). The CDR3 nucleotides read TGTGCCAGCAGCTTGAAGGGGGAAGCTTTCTTT. Its translation: CASSLKGEAFF.

V and J are TRBV9 and TRBJ2-1; 9 bases align to TRBD1. Germline V CDR1 and CDR2: SGDLS, YYNGEE. The CDR3 has 15 amino acids. V gave up 0 bases and J gave up 5 bases; unmatched junction bases: 3. The CDR3 loop is CASSVGGQGHNEQFF. Written as DNA, the CDR3 is TGTGCCAGCAGCGTAGGGGGACAGGGTCACAATGAGCAGTTCTTC.

J is TRBJ1-5 and V is TRBV28; D gene unclear. The ends were cut back, 5 bases at V and 2 bases at J, with 13 bases in the middle. Germline assignment: CDR1 MDHEN and CDR2 SYDVKM. The CDR3 length is 15 residues. CDR3 sequence: CASSPLSGGNQPQHF. Here the CDR3 DNA reads TGTGCCAGCAGTCCTCTTTCCGGAGGCAATCAGCCCCAGCATTTT.

The chain links TRBV5-1 to TRBJ2-5, with D hard to call. The J call is doubtful: the DNA matches TRBJ2-7 better. The CDR3 is 12 residues long. Germline-derived CDR1 and CDR2 are SGHRS and YFSETQ. CDR3 in amino acids: CASSLTRNEQYF. For the CDR3, the DNA is TGCGCCAGCAGCTTAACGAGGAACGAGCAGTACTTC.